The 9 T cell receptor beta chains below come from one sample, sequenced in a study of blood T cell repertoires in COVID-19. Repertoires were generated with immunoSEQ multiplex PCR, while TCRdb's copy carries only in-frame clones and drops some. Among 200,000 to 250,000 clones listed, less than 85% were seen once. The sequenced sample consisted of peripheral blood. These receptors were collected from a woman older than 75 with COVID-19, enrolled during active disease.

The rearrangement links TRBV28 to TRBJ2-7, with D perhaps TRBD1 (5 bases). From germline, CDR1 is MDHEN and CDR2 SYDVKM. The germline V and J ends were trimmed by 7 bases and 7 bases, with 11 bases remaining between them. The CDR3 length is 11 residues. The CDR3 DNA sequence: TGTGCCAGCACGAACAGGAATGAGCAGTACTTC. Translated, it gives CASTNRNEQYF. The full variable domain, rest sourced from reference TRBV28 and TRBJ2-7, is DVKVTQSSRYLVKRTGEKVFLECVQDMDHENMFWYRQDPGLGLRLIYFSYDVKMKEKGDIPEGYSVSREKKERFSLILESASTNQTSMYLCASTNRNEQYFGPGTRLTVT.

The chain employs TRBV27 and TRBJ2-1; TRBD2 matches at 12 bases. Germline-derived CDR1 and CDR2 are MNHEY and SMNVEV (reference sequence). With V trimmed by 0 bases and J by 6 bases, 6 bases remained unmatched. This CDR3 comprises 17 residues. This CDR3 reads CASSLSTRLAGANEQFF. The CDR3 nucleotides are TGTGCCAGCAGTTTATCCACCCGACTAGCGGGGGCCAATGAGCAGTTCTTC.

This clone was seen a few times. The gene calls are TRBV7-9 and TRBJ1-1, with TRBD1 matching 9 bases. The CDR3 is 16 residues long. With 5 bases clipped from V and 3 bases from J, the junction kept 10 bases outside the gene matches. Germline CDR1 SEHNR, CDR2 FQNEAQ (reference sequence). CDR3 nucleotide sequence: TGTGCCAGCAGCCCAAGTCCCGGGACAGGGTACACTGAAGCTTTCTTT. Its protein is CASSPSPGTGYTEAFF.

The chain joins TRBV2 to TRBJ2-1, with 7 nucleotides matching TRBD1. V lost 5 bases, J lost 7 bases, and 11 bases stayed unmatched. This CDR3 has 15 amino acids. The germline gives CDR1 SNHLY, CDR2 FYNNEI. The CDR3 loop is CASSLEGARGNEQFF. As DNA, the CDR3 is TGTGCCAGCAGTCTTGAGGGGGCGCGAGGGAATGAGCAGTTCTTC.

The chain has TRBV29-1 and TRBJ2-6; 7 bases agree with TRBD1. The CDR3 has 16 amino acids. With V trimmed by 4 bases and J by 3 bases, 9 bases remained unmatched. CDR1 is SQVTM, CDR2 ANQGSEA, per germline. CDR3 region: CSVGVGGVGGANVLTF. The CDR3 region has the DNA TGCAGCGTTGGGGTAGGGGGCGTAGGTGGGGCCAACGTCCTGACTTTC.

The rearrangement joins TRBV20-1 to TRBJ1-2, with D tentatively TRBD1 (5 bases). Trimming removed 3 bases at V and 7 bases at J, with 9 bases between. This CDR3 is 11 amino acids long. CDR1 and CDR2 from the germline V gene are DFQATT and SNEGSKA (reference sequence). CDR3 sequence (DNA): TGCAGTGCTAGTTCCAGGGCTGGCTACACCTTC. It yields the protein CSASSRAGYTF.

This clone came up once. The V gene is TRBV5-1, the J gene TRBJ2-5; tentatively, D is TRBD1 (6 bases). Between the trimmed V and J ends, which lost 0 bases and 1 base, there was a span of 7 bases. The CDR3 extends over 14 amino acids. CDR1 SGHRS and CDR2 YFSETQ come from the germline V gene. CDR3 coding DNA: TGCGCCAGCAGCTTGGACAGGGCCCAAGAGACCCAGTACTTC. It codes for CASSLDRAQETQYF.

J is TRBJ1-1 and V is TRBV5-1, with no clear D. Germline loops: CDR1 SGHRS, CDR2 YFSETQ. The length of the CDR3 is 15 residues. V shed 2 bases and J shed 3 bases, with 14 bases lying between them. CDR3 in DNA: TGCGCCAGCAGCTTCTTGTCCCCGGGTGACACTGAAGCTTTCTTT. Amino acids: CASSFLSPGDTEAFF.

The J gene is TRBJ2-7, the V gene TRBV18, with TRBD2 identical over 7 bases. Germline CDR1 and CDR2: KGHSH and LQKENI. This CDR3 has 13 residues. Trimming at V came to 3 bases and at J to 11 bases, leaving 10 bases not matched to a gene. The CDR3 spells CASSPPGGETEYF. In DNA form, the CDR3 reads TGTGCCAGCTCACCGCCGGGGGGAGAGACGGAGTACTTC.